The clone carrying this T cell receptor beta chain has only a few counts. The antigen is not known. Via MiXCR, TCRdb re-called the 5' RACE reads, giving one row per CDR3 protein. The sample has roughly 410,000 distinct CDR3 sequences; approximately 24% are singletons. The source of the sample is a study of T-cell memory formation after mild COVID-19. General observations from the study: Clones that contracted clustered mainly in CM and EM if CD4+ and in EMRA if CD8+.

The CDR3 is 17 residues long. Germline lookup yields CDR1 MNHEY and CDR2 SVGEGT. Unmatched junction bases numbered 11, after V lost 5 bases and J lost 6 bases. The receptor's source is an adult woman who had mild COVID-19 (a few samples of this study predate the infection). Cell type and time point are not known. Sequenced input: PBMCs or a T cell subset sorted from them (not recorded which). The rearrangement joins TRBV6-2 or TRBV6-3 to TRBJ2-2; 11 bases are shared with TRBD2. The CDR3 is CASSHRLSGRAPGELFF. CDR3 in DNA: TGTGCCAGCAGTCACCGGCTTAGCGGGAGGGCCCCCGGGGAGCTGTTTTTT.